This T cell receptor (beta chain) came from a study of blood T cells in healthy people across ages. Study-wide background: About one barcoded beta molecule per two T cells was captured by template switching.

General study results and limits: While age rose, TCR beta diversity per million T cells dropped in a roughly linear way.

Peripheral blood from each donor was collected in a volume of 9.5 to 10 milliliters. About this clonotype: The target antigen is unknown. At one of its ends the junction is not consistent with the germline gene, which may arise from a read error.

Through a sample-barcoded 5' primer and a J-beta primer mix, a second PCR was run for roughly 6 to 11 cycles. Template switching added a 12-random-nucleotide identifier to every cDNA molecule. TCRdb reprocessed the 5' RACE reads via MiXCR and lists one record per CDR3 protein. The sample records about 780,000 distinct CDR3 sequences, around 62% being singletons. Material: blood. The sequence was collected from a man in his thirties or forties in good health.

CDR3 sequence (DNA): TGTGCCAACAGCCCGGCGCACAGTGCCTACAATGAGCAGTTCTTC. Its protein product is CANSPAHSAYNEQFF. The chain carries TRBV7-2 and TRBJ2-1; D uncertain. Germline lookup yields CDR1 SGHTA and CDR2 FQGNSA. This CDR3 comprises 15 residues.